A single sample gave rise to the 7 T cell receptor beta chains below, sequenced in a study of T cell repertoires in cytomegalovirus infection. TCRdb passed the reads through MiXCR, listing each CDR3 protein once. The sample lists about 330,000 distinct CDR3 sequences; about 35% were seen once. No antigen has been identified for these receptors. Sequencing used cultured PBMCs, obtained from culture after CMV antigen stimulation. The receptors come from a human donor in good health (CMV status not recorded). Some clones in this sample may be carry-over from other donors' samples.

In this sample, this clonotype turned up a few times. This rearrangement joins TRBV20-1 to TRBJ2-1; the D gene is possibly TRBD2 (6 bases). Per the germline V gene, CDR1 is DFQATT and CDR2 is SNEGSKA (reference sequence). V shed 6 bases and J shed 8 bases, with 20 bases lying between them. There are 14 residues in the CDR3. The CDR3 sequence is CSAARLDKSDEQFF. CDR3 DNA: TGCAGTGCCGCCCGACTAGATAAGAGCGATGAGCAGTTCTTC.

This clonotype was observed at least ten times. J is TRBJ1-1 and V is TRBV7-2; D unresolved. Deletions cut 0 bases from V and 4 bases from J, with 9 bases between. CDR3 size: 14 residues. Germline values: CDR1 SGHTA, CDR2 FQGNSA. The DNA of the CDR3 is TGTGCCAGCAGCTTAGCTTTAGGCCTCACTGAAGCTTTCTTT. This gives the protein CASSLALGLTEAFF.

The chain couples TRBV19 to TRBJ2-1, with a weak D call TRBD2 (5 bases). This CDR3 contains 14 residues. Looked up from germline, CDR1 is LNHDA and CDR2 is SQIVND (reference sequence). V shed 3 bases and J shed 5 bases, with 11 bases lying between them. CDR3 in amino acids: CASSIWRQDNEQFF. CDR3 nucleotides: TGTGCCAGTAGTATTTGGAGGCAGGACAATGAGCAGTTCTTC.

Only a few counts were recorded for this clonotype. The chain employs TRBV7-2 and TRBJ2-3, with 7 positions matching TRBD2. J gave up 5 bases and V 2 bases, and 7 bases lay outside the gene matches. This CDR3 is built from 15 residues. Germline values: CDR1 SGHTA, CDR2 FQGNSA. The CDR3 nucleotides read TGTGCCAGCAGCTTAAGGGGCGCGGGGGAAGATACGCAGTATTTT. Translating gives CASSLRGAGEDTQYF.

The rearrangement joins TRBV7-4 to TRBJ1-6; a possible D gene is TRBD1 (5 bases). V lost 5 bases and J 10 bases, leaving 18 bases between the germline ends. In germline, CDR1 is SGHVT, CDR2 SQSDAQ. This CDR3 is 15 amino acids long. CDR3 sequence: CASSPLGGTGSPLHF. Here the CDR3 DNA reads TGTGCCAGCAGCCCTCTCGGGGGGACGGGATCACCCCTCCACTTT.

V usage is TRBV12-5 and J usage is TRBJ1-1; the match to TRBD1 covers 11 bases. V shed 5 bases, J shed 10 bases, and the junction held 15 bases outside the gene matches. This CDR3 has 16 amino acids. Germline V gene data show CDR1 as LGHNT and CDR2 as FRNRAP. This CDR3 is CASGTGRVGQGAGAFF. In DNA form, the CDR3 reads TGTGCTAGTGGTACTGGACGGGTAGGACAGGGGGCCGGAGCTTTCTTT. Drawing the rest from reference TRBV12-5 and TRBJ1-1, the complete variable domain is DARVTQTPRHKVTEMGQEVTMRCQPILGHNTVFWYRQTMMQGLELLAYFRNRAPLDDSGMPKDRFSAEMPDATLATLKIQPSEPRDSAVYFCASGTGRVGQGAGAFFGQGTRLTVV.

The chain uses TRBV7-8 and TRBJ2-7, with 8 positions matching TRBD1. In germline, CDR1 is SGHVS, CDR2 FQNEAQ. Losses at the gene ends were 5 bases for V and 4 bases for J; bases not matched to a gene: 13. This CDR3 region has 16 residues. The CDR3 reads CASSMALTGARYEQYF. CDR3 DNA: TGTGCCAGCAGCATGGCGCTGACAGGGGCGCGTTACGAGCAGTACTTC.